The next 30 T cell receptor beta chains were all read from a single sample in a study of cytomegalovirus exposure and HLA in healthy donors. Use of 60 Vbeta and 13 Jbeta primers characterized the PCR. Assay: immunoSEQ multiplex PCR; the TCRdb copy retains only in-frame clones and omits some. Of roughly 180,000 clones listed, more than 70% are singletons. The sample comprised PBMCs. The receptor set was obtained from a male donor in good health and CMV-seronegative.

The chain is built from TRBV19 and TRBJ1-1; maybe TRBD1 (6 bases). The V and J ends lost 6 bases and 1 base respectively, with 12 bases between them. Per the germline V gene, CDR1 is LNHDA and CDR2 is SQIVND (reference sequence). CDR3 length: 14 residues. The CDR3 DNA reads TGTGCCAGTAGACCAGGGGCAGGGAACACTGAAGCTTTCTTT. It yields the protein CASRPGAGNTEAFF.

The chain has TRBV27 and TRBJ2-6, with 11 bases fitting TRBD2. The CDR3 spans 19 residues. Trimming took 5 bases from V and 0 from J; bases not matched to a gene: 9. The V gene's germline CDR1 is MNHEY and CDR2 SMNVEV (reference sequence). CDR3 sequence: CASSGIAGGISSGANVLTF. The CDR3 coding sequence is TGTGCCAGCAGTGGGATAGCGGGAGGGATTTCCTCTGGGGCCAACGTCCTGACTTTC.

The chain is built from TRBV27 and TRBJ2-7; 9 nucleotides agree with TRBD2. The CDR3 has 14 residues. CDR1 and CDR2 from the germline V gene are MNHEY and SMNVEV (reference sequence). V shed 6 bases and J 5 bases; nucleotides not matched to a gene: 8. The CDR3 region has the DNA TGTGCCAGCAGGGGGGTAGCGGGAGTGAACGAGCAGTACTTC. Encoded protein: CASRGVAGVNEQYF.

This clone was recorded once. The rearrangement uses TRBV25-1 and TRBJ2-4; D perhaps matches TRBD2 (5 bases). The ends were cut back, 5 bases at V and 2 bases at J, with 7 bases in the middle. CDR1 is MGHDK, CDR2 SYGVNS, per germline. This CDR3 comprises 13 residues. The CDR3 loop is CASSRDSKNIQYF. The DNA for the CDR3 is TGTGCCAGCAGTCGGGATTCCAAAAACATTCAGTACTTC.

The chain couples TRBV28 to TRBJ1-5; TRBD1 agrees at 9 bases. The germline gives CDR1 MDHEN, CDR2 SYDVKM. Unmatched junction bases numbered 10, after V lost 7 bases and J lost 9 bases. This CDR3 contains 14 residues. As DNA, the CDR3 is TGTGCCAGCACCCACGGCGACAGGGGGTGGCCCCAGCATTTT. Its translation: CASTHGDRGWPQHF.

The genes are TRBV29-1 and TRBJ2-6; 8 bases agree with TRBD1. The CDR3 has 17 amino acids. Trimming removed 0 bases from V and 2 bases from J; junction bases left unmatched: 6. CDR1 is SQVTM and CDR2 is ANQGSEA in the germline V gene. The CDR3 nucleotides read TGCAGCGTTGAAGAGAGGGACAGGACGGCTGGGGCCAACGTCCTGACTTTC. It specifies CSVEERDRTAGANVLTF.

The V and J genes are TRBV6-1 and TRBJ1-2, with 7 bases matching TRBD1. The CDR3 spans 16 residues. Looked up from germline, CDR1 is MNHNS and CDR2 is SASEGT. The V gene end was trimmed by 1 base and the J gene end by 6 bases; junction bases not matched to a gene: 11. The CDR3 sequence: CASSEVGDRTQDGYTF. As DNA, the CDR3 is TGTGCCAGCAGTGAAGTGGGGGACAGAACCCAGGATGGCTACACCTTC.

The chain joins TRBV6-1 to TRBJ1-1; tentatively, D is TRBD1 (6 bases). V dropped 7 bases and J dropped 4 bases, with 16 bases sitting between them. Germline-derived CDR1 and CDR2 are MNHNS and SASEGT. This CDR3 contains 14 residues. CDR3 nucleotide sequence: TGTGCCAGCACCGTACAGGGTTCCGGCACTGAAGCTTTCTTT. Translating it yields CASTVQGSGTEAFF.

The rearrangement links TRBV2 to TRBJ1-2; no clear D. The CDR3 extends over 14 amino acids. The V gene lost 3 bases and the J gene lost 4 bases, with 12 bases spanning the gap. Germline V lookup: CDR1 SNHLY, CDR2 FYNNEI. CDR3 loop: CASSDYRTTYGYTF. The CDR3 DNA is TGTGCCAGCAGTGATTATAGAACTACCTATGGCTACACCTTC.

This chain joins TRBV18 and TRBJ2-7; the D gene is possibly TRBD1 (6 bases). CDR1 is KGHSH and CDR2 is LQKENI in the germline V gene. The CDR3 loop spans 18 amino acids. V was shortened by 6 bases and J by 2 bases, with 26 bases between the two germline ends. CDR3 in amino acids: CASSPPVWGAGDTYEQYF. CDR3 DNA: TGTGCCAGCTCCCCTCCCGTTTGGGGTGCAGGGGACACCTACGAGCAGTACTTC.

The V call is TRBV5-1, the J call TRBJ2-4; 8 bases match TRBD2. Germline trimming cut 4 bases from V and 2 bases from J; bases unmatched to any gene: 8. The CDR3 runs to 16 residues. CDR1 SGHRS and CDR2 YFSETQ come from the germline V gene. The CDR3 DNA is TGCGCCAGCAGCATACAGACTAGCGCCTCCAAAAACATTCAGTACTTC. Translation gives CASSIQTSASKNIQYF.

The gene calls are TRBV27 and TRBJ1-1; 7 bases agree with TRBD1. Unmatched junction bases numbered 3, after V lost 4 bases and J lost 4 bases. CDR1 and CDR2 from the germline V gene are MNHEY and SMNVEV (reference sequence). There are 13 residues in the CDR3. The CDR3 reads CASSWTGSTEAFF. The CDR3, as DNA: TGTGCCAGCAGTTGGACAGGCTCCACTGAAGCTTTCTTT.

The sample holds one count of this clone. The CDR3 region has the DNA TGTGCCAGCAGCTTAACCAGGGGAGAAGCTTTCTTT. It is translated as CASSLTRGEAFF. The gene calls are TRBV11-3 and TRBJ1-1; D possibly corresponds to TRBD1 (6 bases). The V end was cut by 2 bases, the J end by 8 bases, with 9 bases between. Germline loops: CDR1 SGHNT, CDR2 YENEEA. The CDR3 loop spans 12 amino acids.

This clone appeared a single time. J is TRBJ1-2 and V is TRBV5-1; D is unclear. The CDR3 length is 13 residues. Per the germline V gene, CDR1 is SGHRS and CDR2 is YFSETQ. V gave up 4 bases and J gave up 5 bases, with 12 bases separating them. The CDR3, as DNA: TGCGCCAGCAGCCCCGGGGATGGGTATGGCTACACCTTC. The encoded protein is CASSPGDGYGYTF. Supplemented by reference TRBV5-1 and TRBJ1-2, the full variable domain reads KAGVTQTPRYLIKTRGQQVTLSCSPISGHRSVSWYQQTPGQGLQFLFEYFSETQRNKGNFPGRFSGRQFSNSRSEMNVSTLELGDSALYLCASSPGDGYGYTFGSGTRLTVV.

The sample holds a few counts of this clone. The chain has TRBV25-1 and TRBJ1-1, with D possibly matching TRBD1 (5 bases). CDR3 size: 15 residues. Germline-derived CDR1 and CDR2 are MGHDK and SYGVNS. V lost 2 bases to trimming and J lost 6 bases, with 16 bases between them. The CDR3 region is CASSEGAGIIAEAFF. In DNA form, the CDR3 reads TGTGCCAGCAGTGAAGGGGCAGGGATAATTGCTGAAGCTTTCTTT.

As concerns this clone: A read error may produce the germline difference seen at one junction end. The V and J genes are TRBV7-3 and TRBJ2-5; 8 positions agree with TRBD1. Germline values: CDR1 SGHTA, CDR2 FQGTGA. This CDR3 spans 13 amino acids. The CDR3 sequence is CASSYGTGETRYF. DNA for the CDR3: TGTGCCAGCAGCTACGGGACAGGAGAAACCCGGTACTTC.

The rearrangement uses TRBV19 and TRBJ1-3, with D unclear. This CDR3 is built from 12 residues. Germline V gene lookup returns CDR1 LNHDA and CDR2 SQIVND (reference sequence). The ends were cut back, 6 bases at V and 0 bases at J, with 3 bases in the middle. The DNA of the CDR3 is TGTGCCAGTAGCTACTCTGGAAACACCATATATTTT. It encodes CASSYSGNTIYF.

The rearrangement uses TRBV6-5 and TRBJ2-3; a weak D match, TRBD2 (5 bases). The CDR3 loop spans 15 amino acids. V was cut by 7 bases and J by 5 bases, with 19 bases left in between. Germline CDR1 MNHEY, CDR2 SVGAGI. The CDR3 DNA is TGTGCCAGCACCACAGTCGGGGAGAAACAAGATACGCAGTATTTT. Translated: CASTTVGEKQDTQYF.

V and J are TRBV6-1 and TRBJ2-5, with D possibly TRBD2 on 6 matching bases. Germline assignment: CDR1 MNHNS and CDR2 SASEGT. The CDR3 loop spans 13 amino acids. Trimming shortened V by 7 bases and J by 5 bases, and 14 bases separated the two germline ends. The CDR3 DNA follows: TGTGCCAGCACTGTGGAGGGGAGGGAGACCCAGTACTTC. Translating it yields CASTVEGRETQYF.

The count of this clone is one. The chain carries TRBV19 and TRBJ1-3; TRBD1 matches 11 bases. The trim removed 5 bases at V and 0 bases at J, leaving 9 bases unmatched. The CDR3 contains 18 residues. Germline CDR1 reads LNHDA; CDR2 reads SQIVND (reference sequence). DNA for the CDR3: TGTGCCAGTAGTGAATGGACAGGGGGCCTTACCTCTGGAAACACCATATATTTT. Translation: CASSEWTGGLTSGNTIYF.

The CDR3 reads CASSPVFAAGTNSPLHF. The CDR3 DNA follows: TGTGCCAGCTCACCGGTTTTCGCAGCGGGTACGAATTCACCCCTCCACTTT. This sequence joins TRBV18 and TRBJ1-6, with D unclear. Between the trimmed V and J ends, which lost 3 bases and 7 bases, there was a span of 19 bases. The germline gives CDR1 KGHSH, CDR2 LQKENI. This CDR3 is 17 amino acids long.

The chain uses TRBV19 and TRBJ2-2, with 8 bases that match TRBD1. V shed 1 base and J 3 bases; nucleotides not matched to a gene: 1. The CDR3 sequence is 15 residues long. The germline CDR1 and CDR2 sequences are LNHDA and SQIVND (reference sequence). The CDR3 region is CASSIVDRDTGELFF. The CDR3 bases are TGTGCCAGTAGTATAGTGGACAGGGACACCGGGGAGCTGTTTTTT. Full variable domain (remainder filled in from reference TRBV19 and TRBJ2-2): DGGITQSPKYLFRKEGQNVTLSCEQNLNHDAMYWYRQDPGQGLRLIYYSQIVNDFQKGDIAEGYSVSREKKESFPLTVTSAQKNPTAFYLCASSIVDRDTGELFFGEGSRLTVL.

This chain connects TRBV11-2 to TRBJ2-2; 9 bases line up with TRBD2. Trimming at V came to 4 bases and at J to 5 bases, leaving 5 bases not matched to a gene. This CDR3 comprises 15 residues. In germline, CDR1 is SGHAT, CDR2 FQNNGV. The CDR3 region has the DNA TGTGCCAGCAGCTCGGCGGGGGGGAGGACCGGGGAGCTGTTTTTT. Its translation: CASSSAGGRTGELFF. Complete variable domain (other parts from reference TRBV11-2 and TRBJ2-2): EAGVAQSPRYKIIEKRQSVAFWCNPISGHATLYWYQQILGQGPKLLIQFQNNGVVDDSQLPKDRFSAERLKGVDSTLKIQPAKLEDSAVYLCASSSAGGRTGELFFGEGSRLTVL.

This chain links TRBV12-2 with TRBJ1-1; whether TRBD1, the table's D call, matches the DNA was not checked. TRBV12-2 is listed as a pseudogene. This CDR3 region has 17 residues. The CDR3 protein is CASRSPKGDHRETEAFF. The CDR3 DNA follows: TGTGCAAGTCGCTCCCCAAAGGGGGACCACAGGGAAACTGAAGCTTTCTTT.

This clone was counted a few times. V and J are TRBV2 and TRBJ1-2; D possibly corresponds to TRBD1 (5 bases). Trimming took off 7 bases at V and 4 bases at J, with 16 bases between the two ends. Per germline, CDR1 SNHLY and CDR2 FYNNEI. The CDR3 totals 14 residues. This CDR3 is CASTAGRGSYGYTF. CDR3 DNA: TGTGCCAGCACCGCGGGGAGGGGCTCCTATGGCTACACCTTC. The full variable domain, rest sourced from reference TRBV2 and TRBJ1-2, is EPEVTQTPSHQVTQMGQEVILRCVPISNHLYFYWYRQILGQKVEFLVSFYNNEISEKSEIFDDQFSVERPDGSNFTLKIRSTKLEDSAMYFCASTAGRGSYGYTFGSGTRLTVV.

This clone occurred once. The chain couples TRBV7-3 to TRBJ1-5; the D gene is possibly TRBD1 (5 bases). V gave up 11 bases and J gave up 1 base, with 24 bases separating them. The CDR3 totals 17 residues. Germline CDR1 and CDR2: SGHTA and FQGTGA. CDR3 loop: CADRGGVGCKSNQPQHF. DNA of the CDR3: TGTGCCGACCGGGGCGGGGTGGGGTGTAAGAGCAATCAGCCCCAGCATTTT.

A single count supports this clone. The chain joins TRBV2 to TRBJ1-1; D ambiguous. This CDR3 has 13 amino acids. Germline V gives CDR1 SNHLY, CDR2 FYNNEI. Trimming stripped 6 bases from V and 0 bases from J, with 8 bases between. CDR3 DNA sequence: TGTGCCAGCAGCCTAACCATGAACACTGAAGCTTTCTTT. This sequence encodes CASSLTMNTEAFF.

V usage is TRBV6-5 and J usage is TRBJ1-5; D is undetermined. Trimming left V 2 bases short and J 2 bases short, with 7 bases between. Per germline, CDR1 MNHEY and CDR2 SVGAGI. This CDR3 spans 14 amino acids. The CDR3 nucleotides read TGTGCCAGCAGTTACCGGGGAGGCAATCAGCCCCAGCATTTT. Residues: CASSYRGGNQPQHF.

The rearrangement links TRBV30 to TRBJ1-3, with 7 bases matching TRBD1. V lost 2 bases to trimming and J lost 9 bases; unmatched junction nucleotides: 10. There are 14 residues in the CDR3. Germline CDR1 is GTSNPN and CDR2 is SVGIG (reference sequence). This chain's CDR3 is CAWSSGTVTTTIYF. The CDR3 DNA reads as TGTGCCTGGAGTTCCGGGACAGTTACTACCACCATATATTTT.

This clone appeared once. The J gene is TRBJ2-7, the V gene TRBV5-1, with a possible D match to TRBD2 (5 bases). CDR1 and CDR2 from the germline V gene are SGHRS and YFSETQ. The CDR3 extends over 14 amino acids. Trimming removed 1 base from V and 4 bases from J, with 12 bases in between. CDR3 sequence reads: CASSLYQTGYEQYF. The CDR3 nucleotides read TGCGCCAGCAGCTTGTACCAAACGGGGTACGAGCAGTACTTC.